What follows describes a single T cell receptor (beta chain). Its antigen is undetermined. One junction end disagrees with the germline gene, perhaps due to a read error. This record belongs to a study of cytomegalovirus exposure and HLA in healthy donors. The study's findings and limits: Using the classifier, cytomegalovirus status was reportedly diagnosed with high specificity and sensitivity.

The PCR used 60 Vbeta and 13 Jbeta primers. Sequencing used immunoSEQ multiplex PCR; TCRdb keeps in-frame clones, though not all of them. This table has 150,000 to 200,000 clones, 75% to 85% appearing once. This clonotype was sampled from a woman between 45 and 65 years old in good health and CMV-seronegative. What was sequenced was PBMCs.

As DNA, the CDR3 is TGTGCCAGCAGGACAGGGGGCAAGTCCTCCGAGCAGTACTTC. It is translated as CASRTGGKSSEQYF. The V gene is TRBV28, the J gene TRBJ2-7; 10 bases fit TRBD1. Germline CDR1 MDHEN, CDR2 SYDVKM. This CDR3 region has 14 residues.